This TCR beta chain was retrieved from a study of identical twins. Study-wide results and caveats: The conclusions drew on cross-sectional statistical analysis instead of tracking the same donors. Where out-of-frame alpha sequences were twin-shared, they showed excess low generation probability. Insertions ran lower in abundant cord blood beta clonotypes, though not in memory repertoires.

V lost 8 bases, J lost 2 bases, and 16 bases lay in between. Per the germline V gene, CDR1 is SGHTA and CDR2 is FQGNSA. The CDR3 is 15 residues long. TCRdb reanalysed the 5' RACE reads using MiXCR and keeps one entry per CDR3 protein. This table has approximately 1.8 million distinct CDR3 sequences, around a third appearing once. A remark on this clonotype: Antigen specificity is unknown.

Specimen: cord blood. V usage is TRBV7-2 and J usage is TRBJ1-5; D is uncertain. This clonotype originated in a newborn girl in good health. CDR3 region: CASGLYGSGNQPQHF. As DNA, the CDR3 is TGTGCCAGCGGCCTCTATGGTTCCGGCAATCAGCCCCAGCATTTT.